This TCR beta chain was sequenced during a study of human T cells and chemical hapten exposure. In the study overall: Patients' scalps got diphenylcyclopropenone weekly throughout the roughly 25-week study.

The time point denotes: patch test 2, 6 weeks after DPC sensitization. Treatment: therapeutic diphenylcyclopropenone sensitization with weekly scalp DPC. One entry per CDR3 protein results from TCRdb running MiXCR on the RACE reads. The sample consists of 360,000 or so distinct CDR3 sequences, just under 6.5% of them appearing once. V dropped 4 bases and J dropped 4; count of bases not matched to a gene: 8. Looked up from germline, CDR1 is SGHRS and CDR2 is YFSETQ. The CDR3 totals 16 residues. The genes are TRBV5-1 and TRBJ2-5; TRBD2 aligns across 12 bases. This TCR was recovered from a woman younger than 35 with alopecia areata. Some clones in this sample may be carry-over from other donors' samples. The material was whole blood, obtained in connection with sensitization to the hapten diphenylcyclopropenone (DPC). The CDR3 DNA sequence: TGCGCCAGCAGCCCGGCGGGACTAGCGGGCAGAGAGACCCAGTACTTC. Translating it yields CASSPAGLAGRETQYF.